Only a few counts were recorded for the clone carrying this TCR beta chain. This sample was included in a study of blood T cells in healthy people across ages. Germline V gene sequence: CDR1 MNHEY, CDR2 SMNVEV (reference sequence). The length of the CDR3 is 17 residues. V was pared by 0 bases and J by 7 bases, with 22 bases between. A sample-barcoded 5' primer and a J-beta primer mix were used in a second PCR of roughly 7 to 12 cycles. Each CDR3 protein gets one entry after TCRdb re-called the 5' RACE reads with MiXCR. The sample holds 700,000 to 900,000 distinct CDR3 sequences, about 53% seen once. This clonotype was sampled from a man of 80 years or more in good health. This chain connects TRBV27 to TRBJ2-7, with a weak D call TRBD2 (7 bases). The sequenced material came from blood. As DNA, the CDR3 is TGTGCCAGCAGTTTATCGAGGGGGGGCGGGAGCCCTCGGGAGCAGTACTTC. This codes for CASSLSRGGGSPREQYF.